The 20 T cell receptor beta chains below come from one sample, sequenced in a study of cytomegalovirus exposure and HLA in healthy donors. Amplification used 60 Vbeta primers and 13 Jbeta primers. Using immunoSEQ multiplex PCR, the repertoire was profiled, and TCRdb retains in-frame clones only, with some absent. This table holds about 150,000 clones, roughly 81% found once. The source material was PBMCs. These receptors came from a woman aged 18-35 years in good health and CMV-seronegative.

The rearrangement links TRBV6-5 to TRBJ1-3; 7 bases fit TRBD1. Germline assignment: CDR1 MNHEY and CDR2 SVGAGI. Losses at the gene ends were 5 bases for V and 3 bases for J; bases not matched to a gene: 4. The CDR3 totals 14 residues. CDR3 amino acids: CASSAGTDGNTIYF. In DNA form, the CDR3 reads TGTGCCAGCAGTGCAGGGACAGATGGAAACACCATATATTTT.

V gene TRBV10-3 combines with J gene TRBJ2-3; D is ambiguous. V gave up 5 bases and J gave up 0 bases, with 9 bases separating them. Germline CDR1 and CDR2: ENHRY and SYGVKD. This CDR3 has 14 residues. CDR3 sequence reads: CAISQAESTDTQYF. CDR3 in DNA: TGTGCCATCAGTCAGGCAGAGAGCACAGATACGCAGTATTTT.

The CDR3 DNA reads TGTGCCAGCAGTGAAGGGGACAGGAAAACCTACGAGCAGTACTTC. Residues: CASSEGDRKTYEQYF. The chain employs TRBV6-1 and TRBJ2-7, with 8 bases that match TRBD1. CDR1 is MNHNS, CDR2 SASEGT, per germline. The J segment lost 2 bases and the V segment lost 1 base, leaving 4 bases of the junction unmatched. CDR3 length: 15 residues.

The chain employs TRBV6-5 and TRBJ1-2, with 8 bases matching TRBD1. CDR3 size: 14 residues. The germline V gene has CDR1 MNHEY and CDR2 SVGAGI. Trimming removed 6 bases from V and 4 bases from J; junction bases left unmatched: 7. In nucleotides, the CDR3 is TGTGCCAGCAGACTCGGGACAGGATCCTATGGCTACACCTTC. It encodes CASRLGTGSYGYTF.

V gene TRBV9 combines with J gene TRBJ1-2; tentative D call: TRBD1 (5 bases). The CDR3 length is 16 residues. V was trimmed by 4 bases and J by 5 bases, leaving 21 bases between them. Germline V lookup: CDR1 SGDLS, CDR2 YYNGEE. The CDR3 protein is CASSPSPGLGGYGYTF. The CDR3 DNA reads as TGTGCCAGCAGCCCCAGCCCCGGACTGGGGGGATATGGCTACACCTTC.

The chain recombines TRBV7-9 with TRBJ2-7; D ambiguous. The CDR3 spans 14 residues. Germline V gene sequence: CDR1 SEHNR, CDR2 FQNEAQ (reference sequence). Trimming stripped 1 base from V and 1 base from J, with 8 bases between. The CDR3 protein is CASSLGHISYEQYF. The CDR3 region has the DNA TGTGCCAGCAGCTTAGGACACATTTCCTACGAGCAGTACTTC.

V and J are TRBV11-2 and TRBJ2-5, with D possibly TRBD2 on 5 matching bases. Between the trimmed V and J ends, which lost 6 bases and 0 bases, there was a span of 14 bases. CDR3 length equals 15 residues. Germline CDR1 and CDR2: SGHAT and FQNNGV. The CDR3 coding sequence is TGTGCCAGCAGTCCTACCTGGGAGTACCAAGAGACCCAGTACTTC. It is translated as CASSPTWEYQETQYF.

The CDR3, as DNA: TGTGCCAGCAGCCCTCCTGGCTACACCTTC. Translated: CASSPPGYTF. The chain uses TRBV7-9 and TRBJ1-2, with D unresolved. CDR1 and CDR2 (germline): SEHNR, FQNEAQ (reference sequence). With 5 bases removed from V and 7 bases from J, the gap between germline ends came to 5 bases. There are 10 residues in the CDR3.

This clone was seen a few times. The V gene is TRBV7-9, the J gene TRBJ1-4; D is uncertain. CDR3 length: 12 amino acids. Germline V gene lookup returns CDR1 SEHNR and CDR2 FQNEAQ (reference sequence). Trimming removed 5 bases at V and 13 bases at J, with 14 bases between. In DNA, the CDR3 is TGTGCCAGCAGCAACTTCGGGGAAGGACTGTTTTTT. Translating it yields CASSNFGEGLFF.

The rearrangement links TRBV2 to TRBJ1-5; 7 nucleotides line up with TRBD1. From germline, CDR1 is SNHLY and CDR2 FYNNEI. This CDR3 has 15 amino acids. V lost 7 bases and J lost 3; bases outside the gene matches: 9. The CDR3 here is CASNRDSGPNQPQHF. CDR3 in DNA: TGTGCCAGCAATCGGGACAGCGGGCCCAATCAGCCCCAGCATTTT.

This clone has just one count. The chain uses TRBV11-2 and TRBJ2-3; 11 nucleotides agree with TRBD2. Germline V gives CDR1 SGHAT, CDR2 FQNNGV. The CDR3 contains 16 residues. V was pared by 1 base and J by 3 bases, with 3 bases of the junction left unmatched. The DNA for the CDR3 is TGTGCCAGCAGCTTAGTCACTAGCGGGGGTACAGATACGCAGTATTTT. Its translation is CASSLVTSGGTDTQYF.

The chain recombines TRBV7-3 with TRBJ2-2; possible D gene TRBD2, 6 bases. CDR1 SGHTA and CDR2 FQGTGA come from the germline V gene. The CDR3 runs to 15 residues. Trimming removed 5 bases at V and 4 bases at J, with 14 bases between. CDR3 residues: CASSPPGRGTGELFF. CDR3 nucleotide sequence: TGTGCCAGCAGCCCACCAGGGCGGGGCACCGGGGAGCTGTTTTTT.

V is TRBV27 and J is TRBJ2-2, with D hard to call. The CDR3 is 15 amino acids. The V end lost 6 bases, the J end lost 5 bases, and 16 bases lay between the germline ends. Germline V gene lookup returns CDR1 MNHEY and CDR2 SMNVEV (reference sequence). The CDR3 loop reads CASRPNPLVTGELFF. CDR3 nucleotide sequence: TGTGCCAGCAGGCCCAACCCGCTAGTTACCGGGGAGCTGTTTTTT.

The J gene is TRBJ1-3, the V gene TRBV5-1; no reliable D call. Trimming pared 1 base from V and 0 bases from J, leaving 5 bases between. The CDR3 has 14 residues. Germline loops: CDR1 SGHRS, CDR2 YFSETQ. Here the CDR3 DNA reads TGCGCCAGCAGCTTGACTACCTCTGGAAACACCATATATTTT. Protein product: CASSLTTSGNTIYF.

V is TRBV10-3 and J is TRBJ2-1, with 7 bases identical to TRBD2. Trimming at V came to 3 bases and at J to 5 bases, leaving 10 bases not matched to a gene. CDR3 length equals 16 residues. Germline loops: CDR1 ENHRY, CDR2 SYGVKD. CDR3 in amino acids: CAISDSGQGPNNEQFF. For the CDR3, the DNA is TGTGCCATCAGTGATAGCGGGCAGGGACCAAACAATGAGCAGTTCTTC.

The chain uses TRBV18 and TRBJ2-1, with TRBD1 identical over 10 bases. J was trimmed by 8 bases and V by 5 bases; bases with no gene match: 12. CDR3 length: 16 amino acids. Germline V CDR1 and CDR2: KGHSH, LQKENI. DNA of the CDR3: TGTGCCAGCTCAAGGGCATCGGGACAGGGGCCCTATGAGCAGTTCTTC. Amino acid sequence: CASSRASGQGPYEQFF.

The chain is built from TRBV11-3 and TRBJ2-2; 7 bases are shared with TRBD2. CDR3 length equals 17 residues. CDR1 is SGHNT and CDR2 is YENEEA in the germline V gene. The V and J ends lost 1 base and 1 base, in that order; junction bases with no gene match: 6. The CDR3 sequence: CASSLGGLAVNTGELFF. The CDR3 DNA follows: TGTGCCAGCAGCTTAGGAGGTCTAGCGGTGAACACCGGGGAGCTGTTTTTT.

The rearrangement joins TRBV19 to TRBJ2-7; 10 nucleotides agree with TRBD2. Germline loops: CDR1 LNHDA, CDR2 SQIVND (reference sequence). The V segment lost 3 bases and the J segment 4 bases; nucleotides outside the gene matches: 6. This CDR3 contains 15 residues. CDR3 amino acids: CASSISSGSGYEQYF. The CDR3 DNA follows: TGTGCCAGTAGTATCTCTAGCGGGAGCGGTTACGAGCAGTACTTC. Full variable domain (outside the CDR3, taken from reference TRBV19 and TRBJ2-7): DGGITQSPKYLFRKEGQNVTLSCEQNLNHDAMYWYRQDPGQGLRLIYYSQIVNDFQKGDIAEGYSVSREKKESFPLTVTSAQKNPTAFYLCASSISSGSGYEQYFGPGTRLTVT.

The gene calls are TRBV7-8 and TRBJ2-7; D is possibly TRBD2 (6 bases). The CDR3 runs 15 residues. Trimming shortened V by 5 bases and J by 3 bases, and 17 bases separated the two germline ends. Germline V gene data show CDR1 as SGHVS and CDR2 as FQNEAQ. The CDR3 region has the DNA TGTGCCAGCAGCCCCGGGGGTAGCGGTGACTACGAGCAGTACTTC. Its protein is CASSPGGSGDYEQYF.

V usage is TRBV9 and J usage is TRBJ2-1; 7 nucleotides agree with TRBD2. Trimming removed 0 bases from V and 12 bases from J; junction bases left unmatched: 6. Germline V gene lookup returns CDR1 SGDLS and CDR2 YYNGEE. This CDR3 spans 13 amino acids. The CDR3 reads CASSVGVAGVQFF. CDR3 nucleotide sequence: TGTGCCAGCAGCGTAGGGGTGGCGGGGGTGCAGTTCTTC.